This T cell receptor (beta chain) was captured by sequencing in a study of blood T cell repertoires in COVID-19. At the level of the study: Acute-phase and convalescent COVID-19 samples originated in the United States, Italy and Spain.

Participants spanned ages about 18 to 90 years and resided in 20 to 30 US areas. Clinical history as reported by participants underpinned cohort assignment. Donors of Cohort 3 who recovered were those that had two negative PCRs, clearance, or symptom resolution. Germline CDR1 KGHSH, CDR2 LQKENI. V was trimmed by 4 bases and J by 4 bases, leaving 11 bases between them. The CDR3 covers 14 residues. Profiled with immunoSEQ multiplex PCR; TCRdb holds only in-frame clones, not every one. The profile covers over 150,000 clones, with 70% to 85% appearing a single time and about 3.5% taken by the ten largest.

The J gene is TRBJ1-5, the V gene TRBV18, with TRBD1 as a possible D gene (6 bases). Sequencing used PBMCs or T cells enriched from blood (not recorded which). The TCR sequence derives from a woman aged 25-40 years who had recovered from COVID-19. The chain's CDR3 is CASSLKQGNQPQHF. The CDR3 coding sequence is TGTGCCAGCTCACTTAAACAGGGAAATCAGCCCCAGCATTTT.